This T cell receptor (beta chain) stems from a study of T-cell memory formation after mild COVID-19. MiXCR was run by TCRdb on the 5' RACE reads, yielding one entry per CDR3 protein. The sample includes roughly 400,000 distinct CDR3 sequences, approximately 24% seen only once; the top ten take roughly 9.7%. Per germline, CDR1 MNHEY and CDR2 SMNVEV (reference sequence). CDR3 length: 14 amino acids. Trimming left V 8 bases short and J 5 bases short, with 18 bases between. Sequenced: PBMCs or a T cell subset sorted from them (not recorded which). The rearrangement joins TRBV27 to TRBJ1-1; no firm D call. The origin of this receptor is an adult woman who had mild COVID-19 (a few samples of this study predate the infection). Cell type and time point are not known. The DNA for the CDR3 is TGTGCCAGCCGCAATGGGGTGCCTGGAACTGAAGCTTTCTTT. Its translation: CASRNGVPGTEAFF.